This TCR beta chain was recorded in a study of regulatory T cells in long-lasting Graves disease. Points from the study as a whole: Results may be inaccurate due to the small sample size.

TCR beta libraries were built with iRepertoire HTBI primers and Arm-PCR of CDR3 regions. TCRdb reanalysed the multiplex PCR reads using MiXCR and keeps one entry per CDR3 protein. The table shows around 510,000 distinct CDR3 sequences, with about a fifth occurring only once. The V and J ends lost 5 bases and 3 bases, in that order; junction bases with no gene match: 8. Germline V CDR1 and CDR2: LNHDA, SQIVND (reference sequence). The length of the CDR3 is 16 residues. The time point denotes: persistent/refractory GD, antithyroid drugs over 5 years with positive TRAb. RNA extracted from PBMCs served as the sequencing template. Worth noting for this clonotype: Its antigen is unidentified.

The receptor comes from a female donor with Graves disease. This chain joins TRBV19 and TRBJ2-2; TRBD1 matches at 8 bases. Sequenced here: peripheral blood mononuclear cells (PBMCs), sampled when the disease was refractory, from a patient treated with antithyroid drugs. Written as DNA, the CDR3 is TGTGCCAGTAGTGCCGGACAGGGATGGTACACCGGGGAGCTGTTTTTT. This gives the protein CASSAGQGWYTGELFF.